A single sample gave rise to the 9 T cell receptor beta chains below, sequenced in a study of post-analysis software for immune sequencing data. Libraries were made from TCR beta cDNA, and they carried unique molecular identifiers. TCRdb fed the PCR reads into MiXCR, producing one record per CDR3 protein. The table records 820,000 or so distinct CDR3 sequences, approximately 53% of them present only once. These TCRs are of unknown antigen specificity. Overall study results and limits: When patients were compared with controls, four to six TRBV segments were more frequent, TRBV5-6, TRBV5-1 and TRBV20-1 among them.

The sample taken for sequencing was blood. All receptors derive from a girl aged 10 to 17 with multiple sclerosis.

The J gene is TRBJ1-1, the V gene TRBV20-1; a possible D gene is TRBD1 (6 bases). In germline, CDR1 is DFQATT, CDR2 SNEGSKA (reference sequence). Between the trimmed V and J ends, which lost 0 bases and 7 bases, there was a span of 18 bases. CDR3 length equals 15 residues. The CDR3 DNA reads TGCAGTGCTAGAGATTTCGGGGGGCCGGGTCATGAAGCTTTCTTT. Protein product: CSARDFGGPGHEAFF.

This chain joins TRBV9 and TRBJ1-2; D call uncertain. This CDR3 contains 15 residues. The V gene's germline CDR1 is SGDLS and CDR2 YYNGEE. V was pared by 0 bases and J by 5 bases, with 14 bases between. CDR3 sequence: CASSVARTASYGYTF. The CDR3 DNA sequence: TGTGCCAGCAGCGTAGCTAGAACGGCGAGTTATGGCTACACCTTC.

The chain couples TRBV6-5 to TRBJ2-2, with D perhaps matching TRBD1 (6 bases). Looked up from germline, CDR1 is MNHEY and CDR2 is SVGAGI. The CDR3 spans 17 residues. V was pared by 2 bases and J by 5 bases, with 18 bases between. In DNA form, the CDR3 reads TGTGCCAGCAGTTACGGTATTATGGCAGGGGCGACCGGGGAGCTGTTTTTT. Its translation is CASSYGIMAGATGELFF.

This clonotype was detected only a few times. The chain uses TRBV25-1 and TRBJ1-2; perhaps TRBD1 as D (6 bases). V was shortened by 1 base and J by 3 bases, with 9 bases between the two germline ends. The CDR3 spans 14 residues. Germline values: CDR1 MGHDK, CDR2 SYGVNS. The CDR3 reads CASSESPGDYGYTF. Here the CDR3 DNA reads TGTGCCAGCAGTGAATCCCCAGGGGACTATGGCTACACCTTC.

V and J are TRBV5-1 and TRBJ2-1, with 7 nucleotides matching TRBD2. Losses at the gene ends were 2 bases for V and 0 bases for J; bases not matched to a gene: 8. CDR3 length: 17 amino acids. The germline CDR1 and CDR2 sequences are SGHRS and YFSETQ. The CDR3 DNA follows: TGCGCCAGCAGCTTTGTAGCGGGCTTGAGCTCCTACAATGAGCAGTTCTTC. Amino acids: CASSFVAGLSSYNEQFF.

This chain joins TRBV29-1 and TRBJ2-5; 7 bases agree with TRBD2. This CDR3 region has 12 residues. CDR1 is SQVTM and CDR2 is ANQGSEA in the germline V gene. With V trimmed by 4 bases and J by 11 bases, 10 bases remained unmatched. The CDR3 DNA follows: TGCAGCGTTGGGGACTACTACAATGAGCAGTACTTC. Its protein is CSVGDYYNEQYF.

This clonotype was seen only a few times. The J gene is TRBJ2-7, the V gene TRBV5-1, with 7 nucleotides matching TRBD1. The CDR3 sequence is 13 residues long. Trimming cost V 5 bases and J 2 bases; bases outside gene matches: 4. Germline CDR1 SGHRS, CDR2 YFSETQ. CDR3 in DNA: TGCGCCAGCAGGGACAGGTCTGCCTACGAGCAGTACTTC. Its translation: CASRDRSAYEQYF.

This chain links TRBV11-2 with TRBJ2-1, with D maybe TRBD2 (6 bases). CDR1 SGHAT and CDR2 FQNNGV come from the germline V gene. The V end lost 2 bases, the J end lost 7 bases, and 18 bases lay between the germline ends. The CDR3 is 16 amino acids. The CDR3 sequence is CASSLSMEGRRNEQFF. The CDR3 DNA sequence: TGTGCCAGCAGCTTATCCATGGAGGGGCGGAGGAATGAGCAGTTCTTC.

The chain couples TRBV7-2 to TRBJ2-3, with a tentative D call TRBD2 (7 bases). Trimming removed 5 bases at V and 10 bases at J, with 16 bases between. This CDR3 is 13 amino acids long. The germline V gene has CDR1 SGHTA and CDR2 FQGNSA. Here the CDR3 DNA reads TGTGCCAGCAGCCGTCGGGGGGCCGATCCGCAGTATTTT. It encodes CASSRRGADPQYF.